Shown below are 15 T cell receptor beta chains from a single sample sequenced in a study of T cells after yellow fever vaccination (dated by TCRdb to about 2019). Libraries came from 5' RACE. The sample was run on an Illumina NovaSeq 6000. The public reads were reprocessed in TCRdb via fastp at Q25 and MiXCR, keeping in-frame beta chains. Duplicate CDR3 protein sequences are folded into a single record with the most common DNA and genes. The table for this sample lists a few hundred thousand distinct CDR3 sequences; 3.5% to 5% of them were counted only once. Less than 20% of the sample rests with the top ten. This specimen's treatment or condition label, per the study, means: live attenuated yellow fever vaccine strain. Sequenced here: PBMCs, sampled 15 days after the yellow fever booster vaccination. Source of these receptors: a man aged 18 to 30 who received the YFV17D yellow fever vaccine.

The table lists this clonotype with a few counts. This chain joins TRBV5-6 and TRBJ1-2; D not resolved. Trimming cost V 4 bases and J 3 bases, with 13 bases left between them. The germline gives CDR1 SGHDT, CDR2 YYEEEE. CDR3 length: 14 residues. CDR3 region: CASSLSTNYYGYTF. The DNA for the CDR3 is TGTGCCAGCAGCCTATCCACAAATTACTATGGCTACACCTTC. The full variable domain, rest sourced from reference TRBV5-6 and TRBJ1-2, is DAGVTQSPTHLIKTRGQQVTLRCSPKSGHDTVSWYQQALGQGPQFIFQYYEEEERQRGNFPDRFSGHQFPNYSSELNVNALLLGDSALYLCASSLSTNYYGYTFGSGTRLTVV.

This clonotype was detected many times. The chain has TRBV7-3 and TRBJ2-2; TRBD1 matches 10 bases. V gave up 6 bases and J gave up 5 bases; unmatched junction bases: 9. Germline values: CDR1 SGHTA, CDR2 FQGTGA. The CDR3 has 16 residues. CDR3 sequence reads: CASSQPKGQGTGELFF. CDR3 nucleotides: TGTGCCAGCAGTCAACCTAAGGGACAGGGGACCGGGGAGCTGTTTTTT.

This clonotype occurred many times. The V and J genes are TRBV7-9 and TRBJ1-1; D might be TRBD1 (6 bases). Deletions cut 0 bases from V and 1 base from J, with 12 bases between. The germline V gene encodes CDR1 SEHNR and CDR2 FQNEAQ (reference sequence). This CDR3 contains 16 residues. The CDR3, as DNA: TGTGCCAGCAGCTTAGCAGGGACACCCGGGAACACTGAAGCTTTCTTT. It yields the protein CASSLAGTPGNTEAFF.

Only a few counts were recorded for this clonotype. The chain has TRBV7-2 and TRBJ2-5; TRBD1 aligns across 10 bases. CDR1 and CDR2 (germline): SGHTA, FQGNSA. V dropped 6 bases and J dropped 3; count of bases not matched to a gene: 4. This CDR3 contains 14 residues. Here the CDR3 reads CASRKGTGEETQYF. In nucleotides, the CDR3 is TGTGCCAGCAGGAAGGGGACAGGGGAAGAGACCCAGTACTTC.

At least ten counts were recorded for this clonotype. This rearrangement joins TRBV5-1 to TRBJ1-1; the D gene is possibly TRBD1 (5 bases). Germline V gene lookup returns CDR1 SGHRS and CDR2 YFSETQ. Trimming left V 4 bases short and J 5 bases short, with 12 bases between. The CDR3 sequence is 13 residues long. CDR3 sequence reads: CASSTGRATEAFF. CDR3 sequence (DNA): TGCGCCAGCAGCACGGGCAGGGCGACTGAAGCTTTCTTT.

This clonotype was observed at least ten times. V usage is TRBV5-1 and J usage is TRBJ2-2; D is possibly TRBD1 (6 bases). The CDR3 spans 14 residues. Germline V gene data show CDR1 as SGHRS and CDR2 as YFSETQ. Trimming removed 5 bases at V and 4 bases at J, with 12 bases between. CDR3 nucleotides: TGCGCCAGCAGGGTTCCAGGGGCCACCGGGGAGCTGTTTTTT. This encodes CASRVPGATGELFF.

This clonotype was seen repeatedly, ten times or more. This rearrangement joins TRBV29-1 to TRBJ1-2; D uncertain. There are 11 residues in the CDR3. CDR1 and CDR2 from the germline V gene are SQVTM and ANQGSEA. V was pared by 3 bases and J by 4 bases, with 6 bases between. CDR3 sequence reads: CSVDAVYGYTF. CDR3 DNA: TGCAGCGTTGACGCAGTCTATGGCTACACCTTC.

This clonotype was detected ten times or more. The chain links TRBV4-3 to TRBJ2-1; unclear D gene. V shed 2 bases and J shed 8 bases, with 7 bases lying between them. The V gene's germline CDR1 is LGHNA and CDR2 YSLEER. There are 12 residues in the CDR3. The CDR3 sequence is CASSQMGYEQFF. The CDR3 DNA reads as TGCGCCAGCAGCCAAATGGGGTATGAGCAGTTCTTC.

This clonotype was counted many times. The chain has TRBV5-1 and TRBJ1-1; weak D call: TRBD1 (6 bases). Between the trimmed V and J ends, which lost 4 bases and 0 bases, there was a span of 10 bases. Per germline, CDR1 SGHRS and CDR2 YFSETQ. CDR3 length equals 14 residues. In nucleotides, the CDR3 is TGCGCCAGCAGCCGGACAGCCATGAACACTGAAGCTTTCTTT. Its protein product is CASSRTAMNTEAFF.

DNA for the CDR3: TGTGCCATCAGTGAGTCGAAGTCGACGTACCAAGAGACCCAGTACTTC. Translating gives CAISESKSTYQETQYF. This chain links TRBV10-3 with TRBJ2-5, with unresolved D. This CDR3 has 16 residues. Germline V gives CDR1 ENHRY, CDR2 SYGVKD. Trimming removed 0 bases from V and 0 bases from J, with 11 bases in between.

The sample holds a few counts of this clonotype. The CDR3 nucleotides read TGTGCCATCAGGGGGGTGGCGGGCCCCCTCGGCTATGGCTACACCTTC. Amino acids: CAIRGVAGPLGYGYTF. This sequence joins TRBV10-3 and TRBJ1-2; weak D call: TRBD1 (5 bases). The CDR3 is 16 amino acids. Germline CDR1 reads ENHRY; CDR2 reads SYGVKD. V was pared by 6 bases and J by 4 bases, with 21 bases between.

The sample holds many counts of this clonotype. In DNA form, the CDR3 reads TGTGCCAGCAGCCTAAGACAGCACTCTGGGGCCAACGTCCTGACTTTC. Its protein is CASSLRQHSGANVLTF. The chain uses TRBV7-2 and TRBJ2-6, with D perhaps TRBD1 (5 bases). The V end was cut by 5 bases, the J end by 0 bases, with 11 bases between. From germline, CDR1 is SGHTA and CDR2 FQGNSA. This CDR3 is built from 16 residues.

This clonotype was recorded a few times. V is TRBV27 and J is TRBJ2-5, with 8 bases fitting TRBD2. The CDR3 has 16 residues. From germline, CDR1 is MNHEY and CDR2 SMNVEV (reference sequence). V shed 5 bases, J shed 1 base, and the junction held 9 bases outside the gene matches. CDR3 loop: CASSPWSGGSQETQYF. Here the CDR3 DNA reads TGTGCCAGCAGTCCGTGGAGCGGGGGCTCCCAAGAGACCCAGTACTTC.

This clonotype has at least ten counts. The genes are TRBV28 and TRBJ1-1; the D is unclear. Per germline, CDR1 MDHEN and CDR2 SYDVKM. V shed 10 bases and J shed 0 bases, with 12 bases lying between them. This CDR3 comprises 13 residues. The CDR3 DNA sequence: TGTGCCACTGGACGGACCATGAACACTGAAGCTTTCTTT. Translating gives CATGRTMNTEAFF.

Only a few counts were recorded for this clonotype. The gene calls are TRBV4-3 and TRBJ1-1; D gene unclear. Germline CDR1 LGHNA, CDR2 YSLEER. The CDR3 loop spans 15 amino acids. With 3 bases removed from V and 2 bases from J, the gap between germline ends came to 13 bases. Here the CDR3 reads CASSQTGLQNTEAFF. CDR3 in DNA: TGCGCCAGCAGCCAGACGGGTCTCCAAAACACTGAAGCTTTCTTT.